This TCR beta chain was retrieved from a study of identifying expanded T cells in peripheral blood. Clones were read by immunoSEQ multiplex PCR, and TCRdb kept only the in-frame ones, dropping some. The sample has around 81,000 clones, roughly 81% seen once; the top ten hold around 4.3%. As to this clone: Its matching antigen is unknown.

General observations from the study: Technical replicates showed around 1.1 changed clones; two weeks approximately 16; four weeks 19. Across healthy donors, higher total template counts meant significantly greater roughly two-week count variance.

The CDR3 has 11 amino acids. Germline trimming cut 5 bases from V and 8 bases from J; bases unmatched to any gene: 3. Germline loops: CDR1 SGDLS, CDR2 YYNGEE. This clonotype originated in a person between 18 and 69 years old in good health. V gene TRBV9 combines with J gene TRBJ1-2, with 7 bases that match TRBD1. The sequenced sample consisted of blood. The CDR3 protein is CASRSRGGYTF. The CDR3 DNA reads TGTGCCAGCAGGTCCAGGGGGGGCTACACCTTC.